The rows below give T cell receptor beta chains drawn from one sample of a study of shared clonotypes between healthy human individuals. Method: immunoSEQ multiplex PCR; TCRdb's copy keeps in-frame clones and lacks some. The data contain 1,100,000 or so clones, roughly 74% of them singletons. The sequenced sample was memory CD4+ T cells from PBMCs. The receptors here all came from a man between 18 and 29 years old in good health. Some clones in this sample may be carry-over from other donors' samples. Both conserved end residues are part of each CDR3. The D gene is left open where the match is weak. Not every row has a clone size; where given, it reads once, few, many or a size class.

clone_size j_call d_call v_call cdr3_nt cdr3_aa
- TRBJ2-6 - TRBV7-8 TGTGCCAGCAGCTTAATTTGGCGTGAGCCCGGGGCCAACGTCCTGACTTTC CASSLIWREPGANVLTF
- TRBJ1-4 - TRBV27 TGTGCCAGCAGTTTATTTAGAACTAATGAAAAACTGTTTTTT CASSLFRTNEKLFF
- TRBJ1-2 - TRBV9 TGTGCCAGCAGCGTAGGTCCTGGAGGGAAGGTCACCTTC CASSVGPGGKVTF
- TRBJ1-2 TRBD1 TRBV9 TGTGCCAGCAGCGTAAGCTCCAAACTGCTGTTAGGGGGCATTGGCTACACCTTC CASSVSSKLLLGGIGYTF
- TRBJ2-6 TRBD1 TRBV28 TGTGCCAGCAGTCACTCCGGGACAGGGGCCACCTCCGTCCTGACTTTC CASSHSGTGATSVLTF
- TRBJ2-2 TRBD2 TRBV5-1 TGCGCCAGCAGCACTACTAGCGGGAGTGCCACCGGGGAGCTGTTTTTT CASSTTSGSATGELFF
- TRBJ1-1 - TRBV7-3 TGTGCCAGCAGCTTATCCAGGGACACTGAAGCTTTCTTT CASSLSRDTEAFF
- TRBJ1-2 TRBD1 TRBV10-2 TGCGCCAGCAGTGAGGTACAGGGGGCGCAGGGTGGCTACACCTTC CASSEVQGAQGGYTF
- TRBJ2-7 - TRBV5-1 TGCGCCAGCAGCGGCACGGGGGTAGGTGAGCAGTACTTC CASSGTGVGEQYF
- TRBJ2-1 - TRBV7-9 TGTGCCAGCAGCCACAGACACCGACGCTACAATGAGCAGTTCTTC CASSHRHRRYNEQFF
- TRBJ1-2 - TRBV11-2 TGTGCCAGCAGCTTAGTCGGCAGGGACATTGGCTACACCTTC CASSLVGRDIGYTF
- TRBJ1-1 - TRBV5-4 TGTGCCAGCAGCTTAGGAGGGTTAATGAACACTGAAGCTTTCTTT CASSLGGLMNTEAFF
once TRBJ2-1 TRBD1 TRBV6-6 TGTGCCAGCAGGGCCGGGACAGCTTACAATGAGCAGTTCTTC CASRAGTAYNEQFF
- TRBJ2-2 - TRBV19 TGTGCCAGTGCCCACCCCAGGGGCGCGAGGGCGAACACCGGGGAGCTGTTTTTT CASAHPRGARANTGELFF
- TRBJ1-3 - TRBV11-2 TGTGCCAGCAGCGTGGAGTTCTCTGGAAACACCATATATTTT CASSVEFSGNTIYF
- TRBJ1-2 TRBD1 TRBV4-3 TGCGCCAGCAGCCGGGACAGGGACTATGGCTACACCTTC CASSRDRDYGYTF
few TRBJ2-5 TRBD1 TRBV9 TGTGCCAGCAGCGCCAGACAGGGGGAGACCCAGTACTTC CASSARQGETQYF
few TRBJ2-3 - TRBV27 TGTGCCAGCAGTTTTTACAGGACCGGCACAGATACGCAGTATTTT CASSFYRTGTDTQYF
- TRBJ2-2 TRBD2 TRBV5-1 TGCGCCAGCAGCCCCGTTGCGGGAGCTTCTTCGGAGCTGTTTTTT CASSPVAGASSELFF
- TRBJ2-1 - TRBV28 TGTGCCAGCGGTTGGACACCCTCCTACAATGAGCAGTTCTTC CASGWTPSYNEQFF
- TRBJ1-2 - TRBV4-2 TGTGCCAGCAGCCAAGAGGCCGCCCTTAGAGATGGCTACACCTTC CASSQEAALRDGYTF
- TRBJ1-4 TRBD1 TRBV11-2 TGTGCCAGCAGTTTGGGACAGGGAAGCGGTTTAGGGGAAAAACTGTTTTTT CASSLGQGSGLGEKLFF
- TRBJ2-7 - TRBV5-6 TGTGCCAGCAGCTCCCAGGGGTCGTCCTACGAGCAGTACTTC CASSSQGSSYEQYF
few TRBJ1-1 - TRBV6-6 TGTGCCAGCAAGAGTGAAAGCACTGAAGCTTTCTTT CASKSESTEAFF
once TRBJ1-1 - TRBV28 TGTGCCAGCAGTTTACGCCTGGTCTATCTAGCTTTCTTT CASSLRLVYLAFF
- TRBJ2-5 TRBD2 TRBV10-1 TGCGCCAGCAGCTACAGCGGGAGTGGGTATAGGGAGACCCAGTACTTC CASSYSGSGYRETQYF